Listed here are 19 T cell receptor beta chains from one sample, sequenced in a study of read filtering for tumor transcriptome and immune sequencing. From about 400 ng of RNA, a library with molecular barcoded alpha/delta and beta/gamma adaptors was made. MiXCR, run by TCRdb on the reads, gives a single entry per CDR3 protein. The sample has 14,000 to 15,000 distinct CDR3 sequences, roughly 20% seen once. Specimen: a population of CD138-negative cells sorted from bone marrow. Receptors were obtained from a donor at least 40 years old with multiple myeloma.

This clonotype was found many times. The chain recombines TRBV7-9 with TRBJ2-1, with D possibly called TRBD1 or TRBD2 (5 bases each). Germline CDR1 reads SEHNR; CDR2 reads FQNEAQ (reference sequence). The CDR3 loop spans 13 amino acids. V lost 1 base and J 10 bases, leaving 11 bases between the germline ends. The CDR3 spells CASSLVGVLEQFF. DNA of the CDR3: TGTGCCAGCAGCTTAGTGGGGGTACTAGAGCAGTTCTTC.

This clonotype was counted a few times. The chain combines TRBV6-1 with TRBJ1-6; D not certain. The germline V gene has CDR1 MNHNS and CDR2 SASEGT. Trimming removed 2 bases at V and 10 bases at J, with 3 bases between. The CDR3 runs to 11 residues. The CDR3 DNA is TGTGCCAGCAGTGAAACGTCACCCCTCCACTTT. It yields the protein CASSETSPLHF.

Only a few counts were recorded for this clonotype. A much larger clone differs from this one at a single base, so this may be a read error. The chain recombines TRBV4-1 with TRBJ2-1; tentative D call: TRBD1 (6 bases). This CDR3 contains 14 residues. CDR1 and CDR2 (germline): MGHRA, YSYEKL. Trimming stripped 4 bases from V and 9 bases from J, with 16 bases between. The CDR3 loop reads CASSRGPQTGEQFF. The DNA of the CDR3 is TGCGCCAGCAGCCGGGGGCCCCAAACAGGTGAGCAGTTCTTC.

This clonotype was counted only a few times. The chain uses TRBV24-1 and TRBJ2-3; D may be TRBD1 (5 bases). V was clipped by 4 bases and J by 8 bases, with 27 bases between them. The germline V gene encodes CDR1 KGHDR and CDR2 SFDVKD. The CDR3 runs 18 residues. The DNA of the CDR3 is TGTGCCACCAGTGACGCGGCCTCAATCACCTTTACACAGGTTACGCAGTATTTT. Protein: CATSDAASITFTQVTQYF.

This clonotype showed up many times. This sequence joins TRBV7-8 and TRBJ1-1; D may be TRBD1 (6 bases). CDR1 and CDR2 (germline): SGHVS, FQNEAQ. V was shortened by 4 bases and J by 0 bases, with 12 bases between the two germline ends. This CDR3 spans 15 amino acids. The CDR3 loop reads CASSSSGGVNTEAFF. The CDR3, as DNA: TGTGCCAGCAGCTCTTCTGGGGGCGTGAACACTGAAGCTTTCTTT.

The gene calls are TRBV10-3 and TRBJ1-5; D is possibly TRBD1 (6 bases). Germline V gives CDR1 ENHRY, CDR2 SYGVKD. Between the trimmed V and J ends, which lost 3 bases and 5 bases, there was a span of 11 bases. The CDR3 totals 14 residues. The CDR3 DNA sequence: TGTGCCATCAGTGAAAGGGAGGGGGATCAGCCCCAGCATTTT. It yields the protein CAISEREGDQPQHF.

V and J are TRBV5-5 and TRBJ1-4; the D gene is possibly TRBD1 (5 bases). CDR1 is SGHKS and CDR2 is YYEKEE in the germline V gene (reference sequence). The CDR3 has 16 amino acids. V lost 1 base and J lost 3, with 13 bases in between. The CDR3 coding sequence is TGTGCCAGCAGCTTGCCCTCAGGGATGGCTAATGAAAAACTGTTTTTT. This gives the protein CASSLPSGMANEKLFF.

This clonotype has only a few counts. One base separates it from a far larger clone, so it is likely a read error. As the CDR3 is not closed by the conserved phenylalanine or tryptophan, this likely results from a read error. The CDR3 loop reads CASSQEVASGRGEQFL. The CDR3 DNA sequence: TGTGCCAGCAGCCAAGAAGTAGCTAGCGGGAGGGGTGAGCAGTTCCTC. The chain uses TRBV4-3 and TRBJ2-1; 12 bases fit TRBD2. Per the germline V gene, CDR1 is LGHNA and CDR2 is YSLEER. This CDR3 is built from 16 residues.

This clonotype was counted only a few times. This chain uses TRBV7-9 with TRBJ1-2; D remains unclear. The CDR3 covers 12 residues. CDR1 and CDR2 (germline): SEHNR, FQNEAQ (reference sequence). Trimming left V 1 base short and J 6 bases short, with 6 bases between. The CDR3 here is CASSLEEDGYTF. CDR3 DNA: TGTGCCAGCAGCTTAGAGGAGGATGGCTACACCTTC.

The chain uses TRBV2 and TRBJ2-5; TRBD2 agrees at 8 bases. The CDR3 contains 14 residues. V gave up 7 bases and J gave up 0 bases; unmatched junction bases: 4. CDR1 is SNHLY and CDR2 is FYNNEI in the germline V gene. The CDR3 loop is CASTRGGYQETQYF. CDR3 bases: TGTGCCAGCACCCGGGGGGGTTACCAAGAGACCCAGTACTTC.

Comments on this clonotype: Possible read error: a much larger clone is one base away. Likely a read error: the CDR3 ends without its conserved phenylalanine or tryptophan. This rearrangement joins TRBV12-3 or TRBV12-4 to TRBJ1-2, with D perhaps TRBD1 (5 bases). Deletions cut 5 bases from V and 3 bases from J, with 16 bases between. The CDR3 is made up of 15 amino acids. The DNA for the CDR3 is TGTGCCAGCAGTCGGCGGGGGGAGGAGCACTATGGCTACACCCTC. It codes for CASSRRGEEHYGYTL.

This clonotype was detected ten times or more. V gene TRBV12-3 or TRBV12-4 combines with J gene TRBJ2-3, with a weak D call TRBD2 (5 bases). V lost 5 bases and J 2 bases, leaving 14 bases between the germline ends. This CDR3 has 15 amino acids. The CDR3 is CASSITRPPTDTQYF. The CDR3 DNA sequence: TGTGCCAGCAGTATCACTAGACCACCCACAGATACGCAGTATTTT.

This clonotype has ten or more counts. The rearrangement uses TRBV6-6 and TRBJ1-1; D might be TRBD1 (5 bases). Trimming left V 5 bases short and J 10 bases short, with 11 bases between. CDR3 length: 11 amino acids. Germline CDR1 MNHNY, CDR2 SVGAGI (reference sequence). The CDR3 loop reads CASSPGIGAFF. The CDR3 DNA sequence: TGTGCCAGCAGTCCAGGGATTGGAGCTTTCTTT.

As for this clonotype: A far larger clone is just one base off, so this is likely a read error. The J gene is TRBJ2-1, the V gene TRBV11-1; 9 bases line up with TRBD2. The CDR3 has 15 amino acids. V was pared by 5 bases and J by 8 bases, with 10 bases of the junction left unmatched. Germline V CDR1 and CDR2: SGHAT, FQDESV (reference sequence). The CDR3 region has the DNA TGTGCCAGCAGCCCAGGGACTAGCAATAGGGATGAGCAGTTCTTC. Its protein product is CASSPGTSNRDEQFF.

V usage is TRBV27 and J usage is TRBJ2-7, with 9 bases lining up with TRBD2. From germline, CDR1 is MNHEY and CDR2 SMNVEV (reference sequence). V shed 6 bases, J shed 5 bases, and the junction held 11 bases outside the gene matches. This CDR3 contains 15 residues. CDR3 nucleotide sequence: TGTGCCAGCAGACCTGTAGCGGGAGTTGGTGACGAGCAGTACTTC. This gives the protein CASRPVAGVGDEQYF.

This clonotype was detected ten times or more. The chain links TRBV5-1 to TRBJ2-1; perhaps TRBD2 as D (6 bases). Germline V gene sequence: CDR1 SGHRS, CDR2 YFSETQ. The CDR3 loop spans 15 amino acids. V was cut by 2 bases and J by 8 bases, with 17 bases left in between. The chain's CDR3 is CASSFTGTPHDEQFF. In nucleotides, the CDR3 is TGCGCCAGCAGCTTTACCGGGACTCCACACGATGAGCAGTTCTTC.

The table lists this clonotype with many counts. V usage is TRBV2 and J usage is TRBJ2-1; 9 bases match TRBD2. With 6 bases clipped from V and 10 bases from J, the junction kept 10 bases outside the gene matches. Germline V gene lookup returns CDR1 SNHLY and CDR2 FYNNEI. The CDR3 loop spans 14 amino acids. CDR3 loop: CASSELVAGDEQFF. The CDR3 coding sequence is TGTGCCAGCAGCGAATTGGTAGCGGGAGACGAGCAGTTCTTC.

The chain employs TRBV5-1 and TRBJ2-7, with D perhaps given as TRBD1 or TRBD2 (6 bases each). Germline CDR1 and CDR2: SGHRS and YFSETQ. The CDR3 has 14 residues. Deletions cut 7 bases from V and 0 bases from J, with 14 bases between. This CDR3 reads CASSGGPSSYEQYF. In DNA, the CDR3 is TGCGCCAGCTCTGGGGGGCCGAGCTCCTACGAGCAGTACTTC.

Here the CDR3 reads CASSESGDTYGYTF. CDR3 DNA sequence: TGCGCCAGCAGTGAGTCAGGGGATACTTATGGCTACACCTTC. V is TRBV10-2 and J is TRBJ1-2; tentative D call: TRBD1 (5 bases). There are 14 residues in the CDR3. Looked up from germline, CDR1 is WSHSY and CDR2 is SAAADI. The V gene lost 0 bases and the J gene lost 5 bases, with 10 bases spanning the gap.